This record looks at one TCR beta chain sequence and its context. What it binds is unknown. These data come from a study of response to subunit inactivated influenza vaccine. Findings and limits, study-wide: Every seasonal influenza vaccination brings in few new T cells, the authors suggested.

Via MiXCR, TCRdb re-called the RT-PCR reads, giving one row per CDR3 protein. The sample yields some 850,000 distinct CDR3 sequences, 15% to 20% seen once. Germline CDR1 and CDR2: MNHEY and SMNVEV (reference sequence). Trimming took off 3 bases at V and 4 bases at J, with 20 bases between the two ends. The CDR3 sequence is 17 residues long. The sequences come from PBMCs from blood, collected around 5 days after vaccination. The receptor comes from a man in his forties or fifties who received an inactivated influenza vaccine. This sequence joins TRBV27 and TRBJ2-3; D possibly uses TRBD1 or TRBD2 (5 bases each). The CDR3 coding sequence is TGTGCCAGCAGTTTCGGCAGGACCCCGAGGGACGCAGATACGCAGTATTTT. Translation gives CASSFGRTPRDADTQYF.